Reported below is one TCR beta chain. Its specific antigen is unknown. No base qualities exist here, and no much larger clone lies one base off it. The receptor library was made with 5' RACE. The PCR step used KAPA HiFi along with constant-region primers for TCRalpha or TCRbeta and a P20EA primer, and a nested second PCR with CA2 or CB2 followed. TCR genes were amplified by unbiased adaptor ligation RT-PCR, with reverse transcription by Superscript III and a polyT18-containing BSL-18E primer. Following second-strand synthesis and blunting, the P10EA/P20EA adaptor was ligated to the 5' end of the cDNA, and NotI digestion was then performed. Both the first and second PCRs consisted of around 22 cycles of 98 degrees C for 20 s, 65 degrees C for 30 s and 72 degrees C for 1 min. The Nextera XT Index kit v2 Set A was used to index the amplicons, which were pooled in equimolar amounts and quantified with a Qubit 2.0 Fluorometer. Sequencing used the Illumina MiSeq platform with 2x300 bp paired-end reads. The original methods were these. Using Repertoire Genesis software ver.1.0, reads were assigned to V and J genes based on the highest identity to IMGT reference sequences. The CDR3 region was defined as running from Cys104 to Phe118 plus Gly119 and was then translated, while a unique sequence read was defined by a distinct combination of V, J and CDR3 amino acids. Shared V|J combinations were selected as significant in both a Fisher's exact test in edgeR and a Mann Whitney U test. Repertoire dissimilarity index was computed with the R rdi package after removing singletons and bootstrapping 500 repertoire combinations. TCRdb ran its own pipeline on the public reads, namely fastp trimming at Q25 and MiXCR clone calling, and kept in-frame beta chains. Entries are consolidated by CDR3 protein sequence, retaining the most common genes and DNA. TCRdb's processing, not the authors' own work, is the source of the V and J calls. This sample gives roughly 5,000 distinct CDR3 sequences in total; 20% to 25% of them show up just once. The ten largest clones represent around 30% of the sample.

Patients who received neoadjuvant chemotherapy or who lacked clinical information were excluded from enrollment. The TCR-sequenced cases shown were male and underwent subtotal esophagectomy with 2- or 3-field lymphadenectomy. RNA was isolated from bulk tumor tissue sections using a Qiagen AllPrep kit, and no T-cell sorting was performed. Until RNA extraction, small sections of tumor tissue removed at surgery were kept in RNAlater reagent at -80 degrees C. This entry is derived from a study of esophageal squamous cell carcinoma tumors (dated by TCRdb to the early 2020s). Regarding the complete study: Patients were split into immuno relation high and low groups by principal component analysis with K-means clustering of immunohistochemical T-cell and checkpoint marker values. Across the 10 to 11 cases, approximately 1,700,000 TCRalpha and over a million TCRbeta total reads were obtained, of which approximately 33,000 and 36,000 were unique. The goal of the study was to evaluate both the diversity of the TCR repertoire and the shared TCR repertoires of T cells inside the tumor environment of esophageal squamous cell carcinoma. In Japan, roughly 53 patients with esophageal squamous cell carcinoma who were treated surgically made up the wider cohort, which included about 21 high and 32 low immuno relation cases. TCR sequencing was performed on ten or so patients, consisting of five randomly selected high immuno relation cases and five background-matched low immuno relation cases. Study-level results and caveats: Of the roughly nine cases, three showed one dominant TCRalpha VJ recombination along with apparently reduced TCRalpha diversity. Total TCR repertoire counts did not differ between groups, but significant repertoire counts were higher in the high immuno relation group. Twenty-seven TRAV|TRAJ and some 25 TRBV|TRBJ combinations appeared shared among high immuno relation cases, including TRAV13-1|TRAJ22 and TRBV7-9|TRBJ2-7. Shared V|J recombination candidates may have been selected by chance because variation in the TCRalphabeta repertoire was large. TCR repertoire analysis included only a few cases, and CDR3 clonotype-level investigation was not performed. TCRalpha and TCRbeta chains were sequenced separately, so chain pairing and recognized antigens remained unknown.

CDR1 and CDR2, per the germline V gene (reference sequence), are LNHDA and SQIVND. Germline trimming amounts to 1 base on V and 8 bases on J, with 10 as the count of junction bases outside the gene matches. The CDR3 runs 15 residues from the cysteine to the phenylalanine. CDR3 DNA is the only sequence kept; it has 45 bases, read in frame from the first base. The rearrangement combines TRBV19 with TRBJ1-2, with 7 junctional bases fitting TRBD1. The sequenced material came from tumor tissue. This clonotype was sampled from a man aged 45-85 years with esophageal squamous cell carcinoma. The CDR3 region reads CASSIVAGTEKGYTF. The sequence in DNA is TGTGCCAGTAGTATAGTCGCCGGGACAGAAAAGGGCTACACCTTC.